The rows below give T cell receptor beta chains drawn from one sample of a study of blood T cells in healthy people across ages. TCRdb itself ran the 5' RACE reads through MiXCR, one entry per CDR3 protein. The sample lists 2 million or so distinct CDR3 sequences, around half occurring once. The sequenced sample consisted of blood. These receptors were collected from a woman aged 40 to 50 in good health. The CDR3 runs from the conserved cysteine through the conserved F or W. A D gene is named only where the DNA matches it firmly. Some rows have no size entry. The others give once, few or many, or a class for an expanded clone.

cdr3_length clone_size d_call j_call v_call cdr3_nt cdr3_aa
16 . TRBD2 TRBJ2-7 TRBV6-5 TGTGCCAGCAGTCTCGCTAGCGGCCGCTCCTACAATGAGCAGTACTTC CASSLASGRSYNEQYF
18 . . TRBJ2-3 TRBV4-3 TGCGCCAGCAGCCAAGATTCGTCAGGGCAGATAGTCCCAGATACGCAGTATTTT CASSQDSSGQIVPDTQYF
14 . TRBD2 TRBJ2-3 TRBV29-1 TGCAGCGTCGCCGGGACTAGCGGCACAGATGCGCAGTATTTT CSVAGTSGTDAQYF
14 . . TRBJ2-5 TRBV2 TGTGCCAGCAGAGTAGCGGAAACGGGGGAGACCCAGTACTTC CASRVAETGETQYF
12 few . TRBJ2-1 TRBV4-1 TGCGCCAGCAGCCAGGACCAAAGGAGGCAGTTCTTC CASSQDQRRQFF
16 . TRBD2 TRBJ2-7 TRBV4-2 TGTGCCAGCAGCCAAGATAAACTAGCGGGAGTCCGCGAGCAGTACTTC CASSQDKLAGVREQYF
14 . . TRBJ2-1 TRBV24-1 TGTGCCACCAGTGATGCGACTAGGATCAATGAGCAGTTCTTC CATSDATRINEQFF
13 few TRBD1 TRBJ2-3 TRBV7-7 TGTGCTAGCAGCGGAGACAGGGGGGATACGCAGTATTTT CASSGDRGDTQYF
17 . TRBD2 TRBJ2-3 TRBV5-1 TGCGCCAGCAGCTTGGGTCCTAGCGGGGGCCCCACAGATACGCAGTATTTT CASSLGPSGGPTDTQYF
17 . TRBD2 TRBJ2-5 TRBV5-1 TGCGCCAGCAGCTCGGGGTTTAGCGGGGGGTTTCAAGAGACCCAGTACTTC CASSSGFSGGFQETQYF
15 . TRBD2 TRBJ2-1 TRBV20-1 TGCAGTGCTCCCACAGCGGGGACCTCCTACAATGAGCAGTTCTTC CSAPTAGTSYNEQFF
16 once TRBD1 TRBJ2-3 TRBV27 TGTGCCAGCAGTTCGGGACAGGTCACTAGCACAGATACGCAGTATTTT CASSSGQVTSTDTQYF
15 . . TRBJ1-2 TRBV27 TGTGCCAGCAGTTTAGAAGGGGGTTGTGTCTATGGCTACACCTTC CASSLEGGCVYGYTF
12 . . TRBJ2-7 TRBV6-6 TGTGCCAGCAGTTACGCTCCGCCCGAGCAGTACTTC CASSYAPPEQYF
15 . TRBD2 TRBJ2-1 TRBV20-1 TGCAGTGCTAGGTACCGGGGGGTATCCTACAATGAGCAGTTCTTC CSARYRGVSYNEQFF
15 . . TRBJ2-1 TRBV3-1 TGTGCCAGCAGCCCACGATACTCCTCCTACAATGAGCAGTTCTTC CASSPRYSSYNEQFF
17 . TRBD1 TRBJ2-5 TRBV20-1 TGCAGTGCTAGTGATGAGAGACAGGGTTGGCCGGTAGAGACCCAGTACTTC CSASDERQGWPVETQYF
13 . . TRBJ1-4 TRBV20-1 TGCAGTGCTCCGGCGGCGGACGGTGAAAAACTGTTTTTT CSAPAADGEKLFF
15 . . TRBJ2-5 TRBV27 TGTGCCAGCAGTCCCCTCGCGGGGACGGGTGAGACCCAGTACTTC CASSPLAGTGETQYF
13 . . TRBJ1-1 TRBV10-3 TGTGCCATCGCAGAAAAGGTGAACACTGAAGCTTTCTTT CAIAEKVNTEAFF
15 . . TRBJ2-6 TRBV6-6 TGTGCCAGCAGACAGGGTTACTCTGGGGCCAACGTCCTGACTTTC CASRQGYSGANVLTF
15 . . TRBJ2-3 TRBV7-8 TGTGCCAGCAGCTTATTACTGACCCACACAGATACGCAGTATTTT CASSLLLTHTDTQYF
14 few . TRBJ2-5 TRBV12-3/TRBV12-4 TGTGCCAGCAGTTTTGCCGGGATTAAAGAGACCCAGTACTTC CASSFAGIKETQYF
18 . . TRBJ2-6 TRBV9 TGTGCCAGCAGCGCGAGAAGAGTCACCAGCTCTGGGGCCAACGTCCTGACTTTC CASSARRVTSSGANVLTF
19 . TRBD1 TRBJ2-7 TRBV6-2/TRBV6-3 TGTGCCAGCAGGGACCGACCTATGGGGGTCTCCTTAGGGGGCAATGAGCAGTACTTC CASRDRPMGVSLGGNEQYF
13 few . TRBJ2-5 TRBV20-1 TGCAGTTCAAGGGGGGTGAACCAAGAGACCCAGTACTTC CSSRGVNQETQYF
15 . . TRBJ1-2 TRBV28 TGTGCCAGCAGCCTATTCCGCAGGGTATTAGGTGGCTACACCTTC CASSLFRRVLGGYTF
16 few TRBD1 TRBJ2-5 TRBV6-2/TRBV6-3 TGTGCCAGCAGTCTAGGACAGGATGACGCTAAAGAGACCCAGTACTTC CASSLGQDDAKETQYF
15 few . TRBJ2-5 TRBV28 TGTGCCAGCAGTTCTTACGGGACGGCCCAAGAGACCCAGTACTTC CASSSYGTAQETQYF
14 . . TRBJ2-3 TRBV20-1 TGCAGTGCTAGCCTAACGGGTGGCACAGATACGCAGTATTTT CSASLTGGTDTQYF
12 . . TRBJ2-3 TRBV11-2 TGTGCCAGCAGCTTTTCTCGGAATACGCAGTATTTT CASSFSRNTQYF
14 . TRBD1 TRBJ2-7 TRBV2 TGTGCCAGCAGAGGGGACAGGGCTTCCCACGAGCAGTACTTC CASRGDRASHEQYF
15 . . TRBJ2-6 TRBV7-8 TGTGCCAGCAGCCGGGACACCTCTGGGGCCAACGTCCCGACTTTC CASSRDTSGANVPTF
15 . . TRBJ2-1 TRBV4-2 TGTGCCAGCAGCCTCTCTAGCAGCCCAGAAGAGACCCAGTTCTTC CASSLSSSPEETQFF
16 . . TRBJ2-2 TRBV4-3 TGCGCCAGCAACTCAATAGGGGGGGGGAACACCGGGGAGCTGTTTTTT CASNSIGGGNTGELFF
15 . TRBD1 TRBJ1-2 TRBV2 TGTGCCAGCGGGCCCTCCGGACAGGGGTACTATGGCTACACCTTC CASGPSGQGYYGYTF
15 . . TRBJ2-5 TRBV29-1 TGCAGCGTGAGGGGCCAGGCGGGGTTGGAAGAGACCCAGTACTTC CSVRGQAGLEETQYF
17 . TRBD2 TRBJ2-5 TRBV10-3 TGTGCCATCAGTGAGACCTGGACTAGCGGTCTTCAAGAGACCCAGTACTTC CAISETWTSGLQETQYF
14 few TRBD1 TRBJ2-6 TRBV9 TGTGCCAGCAGCGCTGCCCGACAGGGAAACGTCCTGACTTTC CASSAARQGNVLTF